This is a list of T cell receptor beta chains from one sample in a study of blood T cells in healthy people across ages. TCRdb re-called the 5' RACE reads with MiXCR, one entry per CDR3 protein. The table includes fewer than 800,000 distinct CDR3 sequences, approximately 21% detected once. The sample was blood. The origin of the receptors is a man aged 65 to 79 in good health. Each CDR3 is given with its conserved first and last residue. A D gene is named only where the DNA matches it firmly. Clone size, where shown, is once, few, many, or a class for clones that have expanded.

clone_size d_call j_call cdr3_length v_call cdr3_nt cdr3_aa
NA TRBD1 TRBJ1-2 18 TRBV28 TGTGCCAGCAGTTCTAGCCCGGGACAGCGAGGGGGAAACTATGGCTACACCTTC CASSSSPGQRGGNYGYTF
few NA TRBJ2-5 14 TRBV4-3 TGCGCCAGCAGCCAAGATCGTCAGGGGAATGAGCAGTACTTC CASSQDRQGNEQYF
NA TRBD1 TRBJ1-2 15 TRBV20-1 TGCAGTGCTAGAGGCGACAGGGGGAGGGTCTATGGCTACACCTTC CSARGDRGRVYGYTF
NA NA TRBJ2-1 19 TRBV6-5 TGTGCCAGCAGTTACTCTGACCTCACTTACGGGGGCTCCTACAATGAGCAGTTCTTC CASSYSDLTYGGSYNEQFF
few NA TRBJ2-7 14 TRBV29-1 TGCAGCGTTGAAGATATTGGACTGGGTCACGAGCAGTACTTC CSVEDIGLGHEQYF
few TRBD1 TRBJ2-4 18 TRBV6-2/TRBV6-3 TGTGCCAGCAGTTACACCCAGCGGACTGGGACAGGGAAAAACATTCAGTACTTC CASSYTQRTGTGKNIQYF
few NA TRBJ2-3 16 TRBV28 TGTGCCAGCAGTTTAGGGCCAGGGCCCAACACAGATACGCAGTATTTT CASSLGPGPNTDTQYF
NA TRBD2 TRBJ2-7 14 TRBV28 TGTGCCAGCAGTATCCTAGCGGGAGGCTACGAGCAGTACTTC CASSILAGGYEQYF
NA TRBD1 TRBJ2-5 14 TRBV29-1 TGCAGCGTTGAGCCGACAGGGCCGGCGGAGACCCAGTACTTC CSVEPTGPAETQYF
few NA TRBJ2-1 17 TRBV29-1 TGCAGCGTTGAAGATCATGCTGACCCGGGGGCCTACAATGAGCAGTTCTTC CSVEDHADPGAYNEQFF
many NA TRBJ2-7 13 TRBV4-3 TGCGCCAGCAGCATGGGAGTCGGGGACGAGCAGTACTTC CASSMGVGDEQYF
few TRBD2 TRBJ2-1 18 TRBV18 TGTGCCAGCTCACCAGGGACGGCAGGACTAGCGGGAGACAATGAGCAGTTCTTC CASSPGTAGLAGDNEQFF
NA NA TRBJ2-6 16 TRBV4-2 TGTGCCAGCAGCTTCCATTTGGCTTCTGGGGCCAACGTCCTGACTTTC CASSFHLASGANVLTF
few TRBD2 TRBJ2-1 15 TRBV20-1 TGCAGTGCTACCGTTCTAGCGGGGGCCAGAAATGAGCAGTTCTTC CSATVLAGARNEQFF
NA NA TRBJ2-5 12 TRBV19 TGTGCCAGTAGCGACGGTGAAGAGACCCAGTACTTC CASSDGEETQYF
few NA TRBJ2-1 12 TRBV29-1 TGCAGCGCCGAAGGGAATGCCAATGAGCAGTTCTTC CSAEGNANEQFF
few TRBD1 TRBJ1-2 16 TRBV20-1 TGCAGTGCTAGAGATCTCGTGGACAGGCGAAGGGATGGCTACACCTTC CSARDLVDRRRDGYTF
NA TRBD2 TRBJ2-1 13 TRBV20-1 TGCAGTGCGGAACTAGCGGGATACAATGAGCAGTTCTTC CSAELAGYNEQFF
NA TRBD1 TRBJ1-4 16 TRBV12-3/TRBV12-4 TGTGCCAGCAGTTTAGCCGCCGGGACAGGGGGAGAAAAACTGTTTTTT CASSLAAGTGGEKLFF
NA NA TRBJ2-7 12 TRBV19 TGTGCCAGTAGTATTGGCTCCTACGAGCAGTACTTC CASSIGSYEQYF
once NA TRBJ2-7 14 TRBV7-2 TGTGCCAGCAGCATCCCACTATCTCCCTACGAGCAGTACTTC CASSIPLSPYEQYF
few TRBD1 TRBJ1-4 13 TRBV7-8 TGTGCCAGCAGCAACCGGACAGGACTAAAACTGTTTTTT CASSNRTGLKLFF
few TRBD2 TRBJ2-4 19 TRBV12-3/TRBV12-4 TGTGCCAGCAGTTTAGCTACCGGGACTAGCGGGAGGGTGAGGGTCATTCAGTACTTC CASSLATGTSGRVRVIQYF
NA NA TRBJ2-7 14 TRBV27 TGTGCCAGCGGCCCAGGGGGGCCCGGATACGAGCAGTACTTC CASGPGGPGYEQYF
NA TRBD1 TRBJ1-2 15 TRBV5-1 TGCGCCAGCAGCTTGGACGGGACAGGGAACTATGGCTACACCTTC CASSLDGTGNYGYTF